This section outlines one T cell receptor (beta chain) sequence together with its context. A few counts support this clone. Its binding antigen is unknown. No base qualities exist here, and no much larger clone lies one base off it. This sample is part of a study of T cells in narcolepsy (dated by TCRdb to the late 2010s). As for the study more broadly: Patients with narcolepsy type 1 or type 2 (NT1, NT2) and healthy control donors were enrolled in the study. The study sought autoreactive T cells targeting hypocretin neuron self-antigens (hypocretin, TRIB2) in narcolepsy patients, using TCR Vbeta sequencing to track clonotypes in blood and CSF.

For TCR Vbeta sequencing, memory CD4+ T cells were sorted ex vivo from the peripheral blood of both healthy controls and narcolepsy patients. V is cut by 7 bases and J by 5 bases, and the space between the germline ends is 14 bases. The CDR3 holds 13 amino acids from the cysteine to the phenylalanine. The sequence is cut down to CDR3 DNA, 39 bases in frame from base 1. For CDR1 and CDR2, the germline V gene lists MNHNS and SASEGT. General study outcomes and caveats: Patients and controls had comparable numbers of sequenced blood memory CD4+ clonotypes, averaging about 39,000 and 35,000, respectively. According to the report, autoreactive clonotypes were detected serially in the blood of the same patients and of different patients, but not in healthy controls. In plots comparing CSF and blood CD4+ T cell clonotypes from the same patient, HCRT-specific and TRIB2-specific autoreactive clonotypes were highlighted. Some blood memory CD4+ repertoires from patients and controls contained no sequences matching autoreactive T cell clones.

The library was produced with the immunoSEQ multiplex PCR assay. The source is immuneACCESS, and TCRdb retained only in-frame sequences with V and J called. Part of the clones is not carried over; for the studies checked, unresolved V genes explain less than half of this, and the remainder is unexplained. The sample contains tens of thousands of clones, roughly 87% of them found a single time. Clones ranked in the top ten supply more than 0.8% of the sample. Source material: CD45RA- memory CD4+ T cells from PBMCs. Explained via the paper, the cell subset or site label denotes: memory T cells sorted ex vivo from peripheral blood. The receptor was isolated from a human donor with narcolepsy. The sequence is built from TRBV6-1 and TRBJ1-1; the D gene cannot be named for sure. The CDR3 region: CASIDLRRTEAFF. At the DNA level, the sequence is TGTGCCAGCATTGATCTCCGGAGGACTGAAGCTTTCTTT.